A selection of T cell receptor beta chains follows, all from one sample in a study of cytomegalovirus exposure and HLA in healthy donors. Method: immunoSEQ multiplex PCR; TCRdb's copy keeps in-frame clones and lacks some. The table has 110,000 to 150,000 clones, over 65% seen once. Sequencing used PBMCs. These receptors were collected from a female donor in good health and CMV-seronegative. Each CDR3 is given with its conserved first and last residue. The D gene is left open where the match is weak. Not every row has a clone size; where given, it reads once, few, many or a size class.

d_call	clone_size	v_call	j_call	cdr3_nt	cdr3_aa
.	.	TRBV7-2	TRBJ1-3	TGTGCCAGCAGCTTATTGTTGCGGGGAAACACCATATATTTT	CASSLLLRGNTIYF
.	once	TRBV5-1	TRBJ2-5	TGCGCCAGCAGCCGACAGCCTCAAGAGACCCAGTACTTC	CASSRQPQETQYF
.	.	TRBV4-3	TRBJ1-2	TGCGCCAGCAGCCCCCAAGTTGGCCTTGGAGGCGGCTACACCTTC	CASSPQVGLGGGYTF
TRBD2	few	TRBV6-5	TRBJ2-7	TGTGCCAGCAGGCGGACTAGCGGGACCTCCTACGAGCAGTACTTC	CASRRTSGTSYEQYF
.	few	TRBV5-1	TRBJ1-1	TGCGCCAGCAGCTCAGGACAAGGCTTCACTGAAGCTTTCTTT	CASSSGQGFTEAFF
TRBD1	.	TRBV5-1	TRBJ1-2	TGCGCCAGCAGCCGGACAGGGGGCGGATATGGCTACCCCTTC	CASSRTGGGYGYPF
.	.	TRBV15	TRBJ1-4	TGTGCCACCAGCAGCCTACGGGGAGGATATGAAAAACTGTTTTTT	CATSSLRGGYEKLFF
TRBD2	.	TRBV5-6	TRBJ2-1	TGTGCCAGCAGCTTATCCGCCACAACTAGCGATGAGCAGTTCTTC	CASSLSATTSDEQFF
TRBD1	.	TRBV10-3	TRBJ1-4	TGTGCCATCAGTGAGTCCAACAGGGGTGGAATAAATGAAAAACTGTTTTTT	CAISESNRGGINEKLFF
TRBD1	few	TRBV6-7	TRBJ2-7	TGTGCCAAGTTCCGGGACAGGGTTTTCTACGAGCAGTACTTC	CAKFRDRVFYEQYF
TRBD1	.	TRBV11-1	TRBJ2-3	TGTGCCAGCAGCCCGGGACAGGGACGAGATACGCAGTATTTT	CASSPGQGRDTQYF
TRBD2	few	TRBV4-1	TRBJ2-1	TGCGCCAGCAGCCAAGATCCCGGCGGGAGATGGGATGAGCAGTTCTTC	CASSQDPGGRWDEQFF
.	.	TRBV7-9	TRBJ2-7	TGTGCCAGCAGCCCCCCAGACGGGGACTACGAGCAGTACTTC	CASSPPDGDYEQYF
TRBD1	once	TRBV28	TRBJ1-2	TGTGCCAGCAGATCACCGGGACAGGCCTATGGCTACACCTTC	CASRSPGQAYGYTF
.	.	TRBV2	TRBJ1-2	TGTGCCAGCAGTGCCGAAACTTCTAACTATGGCTACACCTTC	CASSAETSNYGYTF
TRBD1	.	TRBV25-1	TRBJ2-1	TGTGCCAGCAGTGAAACAGGGGTTTTGAGTAATGAGCAGTTCTTC	CASSETGVLSNEQFF
.	.	TRBV5-1	TRBJ2-2	TGCGCCAGCAGCTTAGGAGACACCGGGGAGCTGTTTTTT	CASSLGDTGELFF
.	.	TRBV19	TRBJ1-5	TGTGCCAGTAGTATTATGGGGGCGCGAAATCAGCCCCAGCATTTT	CASSIMGARNQPQHF
TRBD2	.	TRBV7-2	TRBJ2-2	TGTGCCGGAAGCCTAGCGGGGGGGGGTATCGGGGAGCTGTTTTTT	CAGSLAGGGIGELFF
TRBD2	once	TRBV5-4	TRBJ2-5	TGTGCCAGCAGCTCCGGGGGGGCCCGGGAGACCCAGTACTTC	CASSSGGARETQYF
TRBD2	.	TRBV11-2	TRBJ2-7	TGTGCCAGCAGCCTAATAGCGGGAGGTGCCTACGAGCAGTACTTC	CASSLIAGGAYEQYF
TRBD2	.	TRBV6-1	TRBJ2-1	TGTGCCAGCAGTTCCCGACTAGCGGGCCCCAATGAGCAGTTCTTC	CASSSRLAGPNEQFF
.	once	TRBV27	TRBJ1-5	TGTGCCAGCAGTTTAGGCGGCGATGGCAATCAGCCCCAGCATTTT	CASSLGGDGNQPQHF
TRBD1	.	TRBV6-5	TRBJ1-6	TGTGCCGTAGGAGGACAGGGCGATAATTCACCCCTCCACTTT	CAVGGQGDNSPLHF
.	.	TRBV27	TRBJ2-2	TGTGCCAGCACCTGGGTACTAGCTCGTTCATCGGGGGAGCTGTTTTTT	CASTWVLARSSGELFF
.	.	TRBV30	TRBJ1-2	TGTGCCTGGAGTCGGGGGAACTATGGCTACACCTTC	CAWSRGNYGYTF
.	.	TRBV19	TRBJ1-3	TGTGCCACGCAGGGGATGTCTGGAAACACCATATATTTT	CATQGMSGNTIYF
TRBD1	.	TRBV4-1	TRBJ1-2	TGCGCCAGCAGCCATCCGGGACAGATGAACTATGGCTACACCTTC	CASSHPGQMNYGYTF
.	.	TRBV7-2	TRBJ1-5	TGTGCCAGCAGCTTAGCGGGGAGGGGCAATCAGCCCCAGCATTTT	CASSLAGRGNQPQHF
TRBD1	.	TRBV5-8	TRBJ2-2	TGTGCCAGCAGAAGGGACAGGGCGGATGGAGGGGAGCTGTTTTTT	CASRRDRADGGELFF
TRBD2	.	TRBV5-1	TRBJ2-7	TGCGCCAGCAGCTTAAGGCCCACGGGGGGATTCTCCTACGAGCAGTACTTC	CASSLRPTGGFSYEQYF